The rows below give T cell receptor beta chains drawn from one sample of a study of T cells in Graves' hyperthyroidism and ophthalmopathy. TCRdb independently ran MiXCR on the multiplex PCR reads; one entry per CDR3 protein. Of hundreds of thousands of distinct CDR3 sequences in the sample, 14% were seen once. The specimen sequenced was blood. These receptor sequences come from a woman aged 45-65 years with Graves' ophthalmopathy. Each CDR3 is given with its conserved first and last residue. Each record gives: clone size, V gene, J gene, D gene, CDR3 protein, CDR3 DNA. The D gene is left open where the match is weak. Some rows have no size entry. The others give once, few or many, or a class for an expanded clone.

clone size: few; V gene: TRBV20-1; J gene: TRBJ2-1; D gene: .; CDR3 protein: CSARASLSSYNEQFF; CDR3 DNA: TGCAGTGCTAGGGCTAGCCTAAGCTCCTACAATGAGCAGTTCTTC
clone size: few; V gene: TRBV29-1; J gene: TRBJ2-3; D gene: TRBD2; CDR3 protein: CSVELRLAGSTDTQYF; CDR3 DNA: TGCAGCGTTGAACTTCGACTAGCGGGAAGCACAGATACGCAGTATTTT
clone size: many; V gene: TRBV28; J gene: TRBJ2-7; D gene: .; CDR3 protein: CATALPPYEQYF; CDR3 DNA: TGTGCCACCGCTTTGCCCCCCTACGAGCAGTACTTC
clone size: many; V gene: TRBV4-2; J gene: TRBJ2-1; D gene: TRBD1; CDR3 protein: CASSRDRGHFNEQFF; CDR3 DNA: TGTGCCAGCAGCCGAGACAGGGGGCATTTCAATGAGCAGTTCTTC
clone size: many; V gene: TRBV29-1; J gene: TRBJ2-1; D gene: .; CDR3 protein: CSAAAGNYNEQFF; CDR3 DNA: TGCAGCGCCGCCGCCGGGAACTACAATGAGCAGTTCTTC
clone size: .; V gene: TRBV11-3; J gene: TRBJ2-5; D gene: TRBD2; CDR3 protein: CASRAGTSGRYQETQYF; CDR3 DNA: TGTGCCAGCAGGGCCGGGACTAGCGGGAGGTACCAAGAGACCCAGTACTTC
clone size: few; V gene: TRBV18; J gene: TRBJ1-6; D gene: .; CDR3 protein: CASSPTFQSSYNSPLHF; CDR3 DNA: TGTGCCAGCTCACCTACCTTCCAGAGCTCCTATAATTCACCCCTCCACTTT
clone size: few; V gene: TRBV28; J gene: TRBJ2-2; D gene: .; CDR3 protein: CASSLFFGELFF; CDR3 DNA: TGTGCCAGCAGTCTCTTCTTCGGGGAGCTGTTTTTT
clone size: many; V gene: TRBV9; J gene: TRBJ2-7; D gene: .; CDR3 protein: CASSAQGNGEDEQYF; CDR3 DNA: TGTGCCAGCAGCGCTCAGGGTAATGGGGAGGACGAGCAGTACTTC
clone size: .; V gene: TRBV6-1; J gene: TRBJ2-2; D gene: TRBD2; CDR3 protein: CASSPDWREEYTGELFF; CDR3 DNA: TGTGCCAGCAGTCCTGACTGGCGGGAGGAATACACCGGGGAGCTGTTTTTT
clone size: few; V gene: TRBV20-1; J gene: TRBJ2-7; D gene: .; CDR3 protein: CSARDMGLYEQYF; CDR3 DNA: TGCAGTGCTAGAGATATGGGTTTGTACGAGCAGTACTTC
clone size: .; V gene: TRBV10-3; J gene: TRBJ2-7; D gene: .; CDR3 protein: CAISDSYEQYF; CDR3 DNA: TGTGCCATCAGCGACTCCTACGAGCAGTACTTC
clone size: .; V gene: TRBV6-5; J gene: TRBJ2-3; D gene: .; CDR3 protein: CASSYVAEDTQYF; CDR3 DNA: TGTGCCAGCAGTTATGTAGCGGAAGATACGCAGTATTTT
clone size: many; V gene: TRBV18; J gene: TRBJ2-7; D gene: TRBD2; CDR3 protein: CASSPRTSGSYEQYF; CDR3 DNA: TGTGCCAGCTCACCACGGACTAGCGGCTCCTACGAGCAGTACTTC
clone size: few; V gene: TRBV24-1; J gene: TRBJ2-7; D gene: .; CDR3 protein: CATSDSRTSYEQYF; CDR3 DNA: TGTGCCACCAGTGATTCGCGAACTTCCTACGAGCAGTACTTC
clone size: many; V gene: TRBV20-1; J gene: TRBJ1-1; D gene: .; CDR3 protein: CSAARVDTEAFF; CDR3 DNA: TGCAGTGCTGCGCGGGTTGACACTGAAGCTTTCTTT
clone size: many; V gene: TRBV2; J gene: TRBJ1-1; D gene: .; CDR3 protein: CASSVPLLRRRLNTEAFF; CDR3 DNA: TGTGCCAGCAGTGTCCCCCTCCTCAGACGCAGGCTCAACACTGAAGCTTTCTTT
clone size: few; V gene: TRBV11-3; J gene: TRBJ2-2; D gene: TRBD1; CDR3 protein: CASSLGQGAPGELFF; CDR3 DNA: TGTGCCAGCAGCTTAGGACAGGGGGCACCCGGGGAGCTGTTTTTT
clone size: few; V gene: TRBV6-2/TRBV6-3; J gene: TRBJ1-5; D gene: .; CDR3 protein: CASTSGHPNQPQHF; CDR3 DNA: TGTGCCAGTACCTCGGGACACCCCAATCAGCCCCAGCATTTT
clone size: many; V gene: TRBV2; J gene: TRBJ1-5; D gene: .; CDR3 protein: CASSVGIQMPQHF; CDR3 DNA: TGTGCCAGCAGTGTAGGGATTCAGATGCCCCAGCATTTT
clone size: many; V gene: TRBV5-1; J gene: TRBJ1-1; D gene: .; CDR3 protein: CASSETGISEAFF; CDR3 DNA: TGCGCCAGCAGCGAAACAGGGATCTCTGAAGCTTTCTTT
clone size: many; V gene: TRBV6-2/TRBV6-3; J gene: TRBJ1-1; D gene: .; CDR3 protein: CASSYLPSSQNTEAFF; CDR3 DNA: TGTGCCAGCAGTTACCTCCCGTCAAGTCAGAACACTGAAGCTTTCTTT
clone size: many; V gene: TRBV20-1; J gene: TRBJ2-7; D gene: TRBD2; CDR3 protein: CSAQRLATTYEQYF; CDR3 DNA: TGCAGTGCTCAAAGACTAGCGACGACCTACGAGCAGTACTTC
clone size: few; V gene: TRBV20-1; J gene: TRBJ1-5; D gene: .; CDR3 protein: CSASFTWRLRGQPQHF; CDR3 DNA: TGCAGTGCTAGTTTCACATGGCGTCTACGAGGACAGCCCCAGCATTTT
clone size: many; V gene: TRBV20-1; J gene: TRBJ2-3; D gene: .; CDR3 protein: CSARDPLTSTDTQYF; CDR3 DNA: TGCAGTGCTAGAGACCCATTAACGAGCACAGATACGCAGTATTTT
clone size: many; V gene: TRBV27; J gene: TRBJ2-7; D gene: TRBD1; CDR3 protein: CASTNRDRGRNEQYF; CDR3 DNA: TGTGCCAGCACAAACCGGGACAGGGGGCGAAACGAGCAGTACTTC
clone size: .; V gene: TRBV20-1; J gene: TRBJ2-1; D gene: .; CDR3 protein: CSARNRPNEQFF; CDR3 DNA: TGCAGTGCTAGAAACCGGCCAAATGAGCAGTTCTTC
clone size: .; V gene: TRBV4-3; J gene: TRBJ2-2; D gene: .; CDR3 protein: CASSQDRMAQPGELFF; CDR3 DNA: TGCGCCAGCAGCCAAGATCGGATGGCGCAACCGGGGGAGCTGTTTTTT
clone size: few; V gene: TRBV9; J gene: TRBJ1-2; D gene: .; CDR3 protein: CASSADIYGYTF; CDR3 DNA: TGTGCCAGCAGCGCCGACATCTATGGCTACACCTTC
clone size: many; V gene: TRBV28; J gene: TRBJ2-7; D gene: .; CDR3 protein: CASMDGGASYEQYF; CDR3 DNA: TGTGCCAGCATGGATGGGGGGGCTTCCTACGAGCAGTACTTC
clone size: many; V gene: TRBV7-8; J gene: TRBJ1-5; D gene: TRBD1; CDR3 protein: CASSLEGQGWDQPQHF; CDR3 DNA: TGTGCCAGCAGCTTAGAAGGACAGGGGTGGGATCAGCCCCAGCATTTT
clone size: many; V gene: TRBV27; J gene: TRBJ2-3; D gene: .; CDR3 protein: CASSLSRTGSTDTQYF; CDR3 DNA: TGTGCCAGCAGTTTATCGAGGACGGGTAGCACAGATACGCAGTATTTT
clone size: .; V gene: TRBV7-9; J gene: TRBJ1-3; D gene: .; CDR3 protein: CASSSPSSGPYSGNTIYF; CDR3 DNA: TGTGCCAGCAGCTCTCCTTCTTCAGGGCCCTACTCTGGAAACACCATATATTTT
clone size: few; V gene: TRBV20-1; J gene: TRBJ1-1; D gene: .; CDR3 protein: CSARDTQGDTEAFF; CDR3 DNA: TGCAGTGCTAGAGATACCCAGGGAGACACTGAAGCTTTCTTT
clone size: few; V gene: TRBV7-9; J gene: TRBJ2-7; D gene: TRBD2; CDR3 protein: CASSLGLGRTSATYEQYF; CDR3 DNA: TGTGCCAGCAGCTTAGGTCTTGGGAGGACTAGCGCCACCTACGAGCAGTACTTC
clone size: few; V gene: TRBV13; J gene: TRBJ1-5; D gene: .; CDR3 protein: CASSSSGQSNQPQHF; CDR3 DNA: TGTGCCAGCAGCTCATCAGGGCAGAGCAATCAGCCCCAGCATTTT
clone size: .; V gene: TRBV19; J gene: TRBJ1-5; D gene: .; CDR3 protein: CASSTEPGGYSNQPQHF; CDR3 DNA: TGTGCCAGTAGTACGGAACCGGGAGGATATAGCAATCAGCCCCAGCATTTT
clone size: many; V gene: TRBV7-8; J gene: TRBJ1-1; D gene: .; CDR3 protein: CASSFVGWDTEAFF; CDR3 DNA: TGTGCCAGCAGCTTTGTGGGGTGGGACACTGAAGCTTTCTTT
clone size: .; V gene: TRBV9; J gene: TRBJ2-1; D gene: TRBD2; CDR3 protein: CASSVGASGRSNEQFF; CDR3 DNA: TGTGCCAGCAGCGTAGGAGCTAGCGGGAGGTCCAATGAGCAGTTCTTC
clone size: many; V gene: TRBV6-2/TRBV6-3; J gene: TRBJ2-3; D gene: TRBD2; CDR3 protein: CASSSRTSGKADTQYF; CDR3 DNA: TGTGCCAGCAGTTCTCGGACTAGCGGGAAGGCAGATACGCAGTATTTT
clone size: many; V gene: TRBV7-8; J gene: TRBJ1-2; D gene: .; CDR3 protein: CASSPQGQEGYGYTF; CDR3 DNA: TGTGCCAGCAGTCCCCAGGGGCAGGAGGGCTATGGCTACACCTTC
clone size: few; V gene: TRBV9; J gene: TRBJ2-1; D gene: .; CDR3 protein: CASSVEGGYYNEQFF; CDR3 DNA: TGTGCCAGCAGCGTAGAAGGCGGGTACTACAATGAGCAGTTCTTC
clone size: many; V gene: TRBV28; J gene: TRBJ2-3; D gene: TRBD1; CDR3 protein: CASAQIRTGAADTQYF; CDR3 DNA: TGTGCCAGCGCGCAGATTCGGACAGGGGCGGCAGATACGCAGTATTTT
clone size: many; V gene: TRBV28; J gene: TRBJ1-5; D gene: TRBD1; CDR3 protein: CASRTGQGNSNQPQHF; CDR3 DNA: TGTGCCAGCAGGACGGGACAGGGGAATAGCAATCAGCCCCAGCATTTT
clone size: many; V gene: TRBV10-3; J gene: TRBJ2-1; D gene: .; CDR3 protein: CAISESRSGSYNEQFF; CDR3 DNA: TGTGCCATCAGTGAGTCGAGGAGTGGGAGTTACAATGAGCAGTTCTTC
clone size: many; V gene: TRBV30; J gene: TRBJ2-1; D gene: TRBD1; CDR3 protein: CAWRRTGKVYNEQFF; CDR3 DNA: TGTGCCTGGAGACGGACAGGGAAAGTCTACAATGAGCAGTTCTTC
clone size: many; V gene: TRBV6-2/TRBV6-3; J gene: TRBJ2-1; D gene: .; CDR3 protein: CASSYSGPLAHEQFF; CDR3 DNA: TGTGCCAGCAGTTACTCGGGACCCCTGGCCCATGAGCAGTTCTTC
clone size: .; V gene: TRBV20-1; J gene: TRBJ2-6; D gene: TRBD2; CDR3 protein: CSARRAGGSGANVLTF; CDR3 DNA: TGCAGTGCTAGACGGGCGGGGGGCTCTGGGGCCAACGTCCTGACTTTC
clone size: .; V gene: TRBV27; J gene: TRBJ2-3; D gene: TRBD2; CDR3 protein: CASSLRSLAGGKTGTQYF; CDR3 DNA: TGTGCCAGCAGCCTCCGGAGCCTAGCGGGAGGGAAGACGGGTACGCAGTATTTT
clone size: many; V gene: TRBV3-1; J gene: TRBJ2-7; D gene: TRBD1; CDR3 protein: CASSQALGQGDYEQYF; CDR3 DNA: TGTGCCAGCAGCCAAGCCCTGGGACAGGGAGACTACGAGCAGTACTTC
clone size: many; V gene: TRBV29-1; J gene: TRBJ2-1; D gene: TRBD2; CDR3 protein: CSVVPSGRAENEQFF; CDR3 DNA: TGCAGCGTTGTCCCTAGCGGGAGGGCTGAAAATGAGCAGTTCTTC
clone size: many; V gene: TRBV27; J gene: TRBJ2-5; D gene: .; CDR3 protein: CASSFRGTREETQYF; CDR3 DNA: TGTGCCAGCAGTTTTAGAGGGACTCGAGAAGAGACCCAGTACTTC
clone size: many; V gene: TRBV20-1; J gene: TRBJ2-5; D gene: .; CDR3 protein: CSARLLVGETQYF; CDR3 DNA: TGCAGTGCTAGGTTACTAGTCGGAGAGACCCAGTACTTC
clone size: few; V gene: TRBV15; J gene: TRBJ2-1; D gene: .; CDR3 protein: CATGDNSGRLNEQFF; CDR3 DNA: TGTGCCACGGGGGACAACAGCGGCAGACTAAATGAGCAGTTCTTC
clone size: .; V gene: TRBV6-1; J gene: TRBJ2-1; D gene: TRBD2; CDR3 protein: CASSSAGGLGNEQFF; CDR3 DNA: TGTGCCAGCAGTTCAGCGGGAGGGCTGGGCAATGAGCAGTTCTTC
clone size: many; V gene: TRBV30; J gene: TRBJ2-7; D gene: .; CDR3 protein: CAWSQGNTYEQYF; CDR3 DNA: TGTGCCTGGAGTCAAGGGAATACCTACGAGCAGTACTTC
clone size: .; V gene: TRBV28; J gene: TRBJ2-1; D gene: TRBD2; CDR3 protein: CASSFDTSGTYNEQFF; CDR3 DNA: TGTGCCAGCAGTTTTGATACTAGCGGTACCTACAATGAGCAGTTCTTC
clone size: many; V gene: TRBV28; J gene: TRBJ2-7; D gene: .; CDR3 protein: CASSPPWGEQYF; CDR3 DNA: TGTGCCAGCAGTCCTCCTTGGGGCGAGCAGTACTTC
clone size: many; V gene: TRBV7-3; J gene: TRBJ2-3; D gene: TRBD2; CDR3 protein: CASSLTRTSSDTQYF; CDR3 DNA: TGTGCCAGCAGCTTAACCCGGACTAGCTCAGATACGCAGTATTTT